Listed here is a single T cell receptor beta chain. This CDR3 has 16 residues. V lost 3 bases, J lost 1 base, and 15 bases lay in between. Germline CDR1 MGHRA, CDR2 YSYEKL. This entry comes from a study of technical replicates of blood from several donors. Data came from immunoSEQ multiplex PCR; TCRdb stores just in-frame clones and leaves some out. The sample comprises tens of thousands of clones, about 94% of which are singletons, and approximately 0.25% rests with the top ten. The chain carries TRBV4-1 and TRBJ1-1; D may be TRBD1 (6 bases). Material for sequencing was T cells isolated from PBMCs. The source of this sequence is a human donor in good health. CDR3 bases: TGCGCCAGCAGCCACGGCCCACAGGGTAAGAACACTGAAGCTTTCTTT. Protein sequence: CASSHGPQGKNTEAFF.